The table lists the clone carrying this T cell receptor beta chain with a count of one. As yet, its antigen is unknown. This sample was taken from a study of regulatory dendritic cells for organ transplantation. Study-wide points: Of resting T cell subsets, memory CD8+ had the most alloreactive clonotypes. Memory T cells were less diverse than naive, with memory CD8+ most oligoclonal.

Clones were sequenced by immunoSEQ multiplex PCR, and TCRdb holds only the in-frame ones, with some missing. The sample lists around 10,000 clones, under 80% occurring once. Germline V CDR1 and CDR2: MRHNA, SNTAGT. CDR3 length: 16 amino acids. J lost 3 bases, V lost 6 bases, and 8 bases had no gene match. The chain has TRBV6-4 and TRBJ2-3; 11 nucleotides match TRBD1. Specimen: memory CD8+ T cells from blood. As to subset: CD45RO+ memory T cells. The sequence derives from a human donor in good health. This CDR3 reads CASSMGTGGSTDTQYF. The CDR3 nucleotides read TGTGCCAGCAGCATGGGGACAGGGGGTTCGACAGATACGCAGTATTTT.